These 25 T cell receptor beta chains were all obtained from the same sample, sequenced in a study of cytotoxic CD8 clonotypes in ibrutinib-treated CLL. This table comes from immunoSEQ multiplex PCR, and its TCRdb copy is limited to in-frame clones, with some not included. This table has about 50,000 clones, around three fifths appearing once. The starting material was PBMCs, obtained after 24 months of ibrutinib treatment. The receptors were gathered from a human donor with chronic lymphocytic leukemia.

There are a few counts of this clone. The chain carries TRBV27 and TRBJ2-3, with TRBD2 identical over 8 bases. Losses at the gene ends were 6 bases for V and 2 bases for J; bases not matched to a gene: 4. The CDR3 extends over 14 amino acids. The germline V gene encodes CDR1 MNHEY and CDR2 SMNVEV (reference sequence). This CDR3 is CASSVGLATDTQYF. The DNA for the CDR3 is TGTGCCAGCAGCGTTGGACTAGCCACAGATACGCAGTATTTT.

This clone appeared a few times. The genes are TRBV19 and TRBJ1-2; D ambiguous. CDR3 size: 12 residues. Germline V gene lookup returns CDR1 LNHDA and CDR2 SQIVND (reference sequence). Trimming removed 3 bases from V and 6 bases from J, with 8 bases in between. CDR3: CASSIPSDGYTF. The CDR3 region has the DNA TGTGCCAGTAGTATCCCCAGCGATGGCTACACCTTC.

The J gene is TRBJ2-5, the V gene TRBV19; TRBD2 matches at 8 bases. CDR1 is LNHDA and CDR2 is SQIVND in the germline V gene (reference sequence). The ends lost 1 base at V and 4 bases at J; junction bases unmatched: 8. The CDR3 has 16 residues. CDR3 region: CASSIGVGGGRETQYF. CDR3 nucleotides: TGTGCCAGTAGTATAGGGGTCGGCGGGGGGCGAGAGACCCAGTACTTC.

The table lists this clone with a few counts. DNA for the CDR3: TGTGCCAGCAGAGGTAGAAGCGGGGGGGACCAAGAGACCCAGTACTTC. This gives the protein CASRGRSGGDQETQYF. The rearrangement joins TRBV7-8 to TRBJ2-5, with 10 bases identical to TRBD2. With 6 bases clipped from V and 0 bases from J, the junction kept 7 bases outside the gene matches. CDR3 size: 16 residues. Per the germline V gene, CDR1 is SGHVS and CDR2 is FQNEAQ.

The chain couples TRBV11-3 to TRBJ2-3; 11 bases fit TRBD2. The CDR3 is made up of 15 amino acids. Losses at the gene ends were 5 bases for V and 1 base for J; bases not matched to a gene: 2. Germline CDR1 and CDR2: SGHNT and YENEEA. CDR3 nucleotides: TGTGCCAGCAGCCGGGGACTAGCGGGCACAGATACGCAGTATTTT. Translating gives CASSRGLAGTDTQYF.

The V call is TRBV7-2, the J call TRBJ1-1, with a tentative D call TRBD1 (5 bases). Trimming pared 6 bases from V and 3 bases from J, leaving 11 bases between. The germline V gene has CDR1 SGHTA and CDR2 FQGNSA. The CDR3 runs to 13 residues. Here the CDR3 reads CASSPPGDTEAFF. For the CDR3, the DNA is TGTGCCAGCAGTCCCCCGGGGGACACTGAAGCTTTCTTT.

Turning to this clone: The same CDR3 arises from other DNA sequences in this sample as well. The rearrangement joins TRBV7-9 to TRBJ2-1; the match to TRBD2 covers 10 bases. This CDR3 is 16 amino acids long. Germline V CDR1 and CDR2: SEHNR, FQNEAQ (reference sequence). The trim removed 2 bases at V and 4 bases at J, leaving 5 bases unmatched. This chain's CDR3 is CASSLWLAGAYNEQFF. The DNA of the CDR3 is TGTGCCAGCAGCTTATGGCTAGCGGGGGCTTACAATGAGCAGTTCTTC.

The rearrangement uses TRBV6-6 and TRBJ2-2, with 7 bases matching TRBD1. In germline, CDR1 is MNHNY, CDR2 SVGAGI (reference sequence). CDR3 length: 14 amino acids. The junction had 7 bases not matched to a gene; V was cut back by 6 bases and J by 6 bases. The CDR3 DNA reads TGTGCCAGCAGCTTCCGACAGGGATCCGGGGAGCTGTTTTTT. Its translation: CASSFRQGSGELFF.

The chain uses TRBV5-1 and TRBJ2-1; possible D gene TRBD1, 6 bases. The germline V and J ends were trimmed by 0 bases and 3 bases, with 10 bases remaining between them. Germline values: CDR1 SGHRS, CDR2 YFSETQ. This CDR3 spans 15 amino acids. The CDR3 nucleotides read TGCGCCAGCAGCTTGGAGGGGGATGGCTACAATGAGCAGTTCTTC. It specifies CASSLEGDGYNEQFF.

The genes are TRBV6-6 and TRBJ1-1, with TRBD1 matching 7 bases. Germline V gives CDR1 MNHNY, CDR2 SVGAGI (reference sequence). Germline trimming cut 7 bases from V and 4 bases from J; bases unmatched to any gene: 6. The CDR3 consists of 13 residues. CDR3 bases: TGTGCCAGCACCCGGACAGGTGGCACTGAAGCTTTCTTT. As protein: CASTRTGGTEAFF.

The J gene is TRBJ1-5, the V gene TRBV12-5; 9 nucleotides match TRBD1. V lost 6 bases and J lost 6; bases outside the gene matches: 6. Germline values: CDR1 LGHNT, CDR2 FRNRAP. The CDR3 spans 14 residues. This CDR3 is CASGPGQGLQPQHF. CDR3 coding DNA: TGTGCTAGTGGGCCGGGACAGGGTCTTCAGCCCCAGCATTTT.

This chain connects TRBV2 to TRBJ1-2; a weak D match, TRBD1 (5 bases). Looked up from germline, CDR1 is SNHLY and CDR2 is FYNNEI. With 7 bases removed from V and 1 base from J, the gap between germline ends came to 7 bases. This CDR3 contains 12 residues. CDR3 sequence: CASTTDNYGYTF. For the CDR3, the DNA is TGTGCCAGCACGACAGATAACTATGGCTACACCTTC.

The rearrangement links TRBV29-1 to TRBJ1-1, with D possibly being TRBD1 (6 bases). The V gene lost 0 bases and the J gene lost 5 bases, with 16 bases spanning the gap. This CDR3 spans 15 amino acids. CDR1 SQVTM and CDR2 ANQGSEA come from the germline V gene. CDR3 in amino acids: CSVEDLGGRGTEAFF. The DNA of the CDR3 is TGCAGCGTTGAAGATCTGGGGGGGCGAGGGACTGAAGCTTTCTTT.

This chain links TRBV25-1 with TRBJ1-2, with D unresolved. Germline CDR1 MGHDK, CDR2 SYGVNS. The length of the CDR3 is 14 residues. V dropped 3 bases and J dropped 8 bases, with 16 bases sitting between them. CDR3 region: CASSDYGNIEGYTF. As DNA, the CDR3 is TGTGCCAGCAGTGATTATGGGAACATTGAGGGCTACACCTTC.

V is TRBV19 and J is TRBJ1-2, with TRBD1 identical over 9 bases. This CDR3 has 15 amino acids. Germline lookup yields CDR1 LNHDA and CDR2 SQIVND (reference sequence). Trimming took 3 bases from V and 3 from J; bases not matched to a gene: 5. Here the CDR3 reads CASSMRDRADYGYTF. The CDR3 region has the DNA TGTGCCAGTAGTATGAGGGACAGGGCGGACTATGGCTACACCTTC.

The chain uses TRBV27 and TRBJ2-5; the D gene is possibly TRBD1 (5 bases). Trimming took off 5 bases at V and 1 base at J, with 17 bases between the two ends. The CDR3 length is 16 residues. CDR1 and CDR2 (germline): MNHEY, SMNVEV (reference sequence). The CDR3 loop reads CASSPWGNPGQETQYF. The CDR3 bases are TGTGCCAGCAGTCCCTGGGGCAATCCAGGCCAAGAGACCCAGTACTTC.

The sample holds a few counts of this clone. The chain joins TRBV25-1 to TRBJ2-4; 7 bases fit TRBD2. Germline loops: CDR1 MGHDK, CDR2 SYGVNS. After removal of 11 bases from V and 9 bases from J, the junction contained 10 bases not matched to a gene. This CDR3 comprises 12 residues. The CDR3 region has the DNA TGTGCCTCCGGCCAGGGAGGGGTCATTCAGTACTTC. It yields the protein CASGQGGVIQYF.

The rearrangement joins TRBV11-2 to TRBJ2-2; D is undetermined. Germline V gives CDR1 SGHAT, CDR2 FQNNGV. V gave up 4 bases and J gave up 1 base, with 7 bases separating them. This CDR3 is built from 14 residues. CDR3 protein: CASSWSRNTGELFF. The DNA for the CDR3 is TGTGCCAGCAGCTGGAGTAGGAACACCGGGGAGCTGTTTTTT. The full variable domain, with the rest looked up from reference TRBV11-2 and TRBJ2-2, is EAGVAQSPRYKIIEKRQSVAFWCNPISGHATLYWYQQILGQGPKLLIQFQNNGVVDDSQLPKDRFSAERLKGVDSTLKIQPAKLEDSAVYLCASSWSRNTGELFFGEGSRLTVL.

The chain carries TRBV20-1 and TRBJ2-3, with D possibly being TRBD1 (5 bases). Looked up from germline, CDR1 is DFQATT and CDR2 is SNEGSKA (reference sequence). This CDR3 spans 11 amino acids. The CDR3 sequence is CMGRDTDTQYF. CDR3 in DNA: TGCATGGGGCGCGACACAGATACGCAGTATTTT.

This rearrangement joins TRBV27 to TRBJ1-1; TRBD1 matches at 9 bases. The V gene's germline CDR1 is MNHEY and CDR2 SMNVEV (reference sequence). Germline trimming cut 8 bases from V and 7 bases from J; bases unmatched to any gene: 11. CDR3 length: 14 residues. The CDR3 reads CASGPGQGTGEAFF. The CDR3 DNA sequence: TGTGCCAGCGGACCGGGACAGGGCACGGGTGAAGCTTTCTTT.

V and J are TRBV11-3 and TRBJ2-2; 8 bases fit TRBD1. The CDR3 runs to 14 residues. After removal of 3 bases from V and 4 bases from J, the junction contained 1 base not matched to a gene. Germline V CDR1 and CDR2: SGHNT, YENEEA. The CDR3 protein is CASSLTGVTGELFF. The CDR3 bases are TGTGCCAGCAGCTTGACAGGGGTCACCGGGGAGCTGTTTTTT.

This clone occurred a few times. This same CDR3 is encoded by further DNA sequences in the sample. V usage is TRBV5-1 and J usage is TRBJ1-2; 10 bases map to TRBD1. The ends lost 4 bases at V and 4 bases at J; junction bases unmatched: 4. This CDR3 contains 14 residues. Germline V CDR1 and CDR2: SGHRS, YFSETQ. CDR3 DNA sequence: TGCGCCAGCAGCCACGGACAGGGGGGCTATGGCTACACCTTC. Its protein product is CASSHGQGGYGYTF.

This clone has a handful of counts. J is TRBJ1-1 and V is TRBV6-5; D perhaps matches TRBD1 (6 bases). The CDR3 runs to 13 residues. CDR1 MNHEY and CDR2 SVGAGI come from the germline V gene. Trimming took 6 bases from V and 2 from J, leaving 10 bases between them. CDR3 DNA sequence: TGTGCCAGCAGCAGACAGGATAACACTGAAGCTTTCTTT. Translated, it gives CASSRQDNTEAFF.

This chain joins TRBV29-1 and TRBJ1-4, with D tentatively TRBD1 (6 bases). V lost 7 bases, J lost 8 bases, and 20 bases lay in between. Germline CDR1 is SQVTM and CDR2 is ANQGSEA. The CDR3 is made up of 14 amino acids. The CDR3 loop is CSATGMGVGEKLFF. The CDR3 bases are TGCAGCGCTACAGGGATGGGGGTTGGGGAAAAACTGTTTTTT.

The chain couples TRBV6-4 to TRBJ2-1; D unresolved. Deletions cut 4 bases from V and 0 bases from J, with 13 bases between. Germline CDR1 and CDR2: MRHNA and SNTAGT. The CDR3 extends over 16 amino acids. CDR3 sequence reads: CASSAEAFSSYNEQFF. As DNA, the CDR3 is TGTGCCAGCAGTGCGGAAGCGTTCAGCTCCTACAATGAGCAGTTCTTC.